A single sample is the source of the 31 T cell receptor beta chains below, sequenced in a study of CD8+ T cells in alopecia areata. In each case, RNA was isolated and then reverse transcribed into cDNA as the sequencing template. The table came from immunoSEQ multiplex PCR; TCRdb's copy has only in-frame clones and leaves some out. The sample gives 150,000 to 200,000 clones, around three fifths of which show up once; 0.95% to 1.1% is in the top ten. As to treatment: oral pan-JAK inhibitor, 5-10 mg twice daily. The specimen comprised CD4+ T cells sorted from blood, sampled at week 24, from a patient treated with tofacitinib. The receptors derive from a human donor with alopecia areata.

In the case of this clone: The sample has other DNA sequences that encode this CDR3 too. The CDR3 sequence is CSVLGMNTEAFF. The CDR3 DNA is TGCAGCGTTCTCGGGATGAACACTGAAGCTTTCTTT. The genes are TRBV29-1 and TRBJ1-1; D unresolved. CDR1 and CDR2 (germline): SQVTM, ANQGSEA. This CDR3 has 12 amino acids. V was cut by 5 bases and J by 0 bases, with 7 bases left in between. Based on the CDR3 plus reference TRBV29-1 and TRBJ1-1, the full variable domain is SAVISQKPSRDICQRGTSLTIQCQVDSQVTMMFWYRQQPGQSLTLIATANQGSEATYESGFVIDKFPISRPNLTFSTLTVSNMSPEDSSIYLCSVLGMNTEAFFGQGTRLTVV.

The chain joins TRBV5-1 to TRBJ2-3; 9 nucleotides align to TRBD2. CDR1 and CDR2 from the germline V gene are SGHRS and YFSETQ. Germline trimming cut 0 bases from V and 0 bases from J; bases unmatched to any gene: 2. The CDR3 is made up of 16 amino acids. The CDR3 spells CASSLGLAGSTDTQYF. CDR3 coding DNA: TGCGCCAGCAGCTTGGGCCTAGCGGGGAGCACAGATACGCAGTATTTT.

The genes are TRBV5-1 and TRBJ1-2; maybe TRBD1 (6 bases). Trimming removed 4 bases at V and 4 bases at J, with 14 bases between. From germline, CDR1 is SGHRS and CDR2 YFSETQ. The CDR3 runs to 14 residues. The CDR3 sequence is CASSTSTGTYGYTF. CDR3 nucleotide sequence: TGCGCCAGCAGCACAAGCACAGGGACCTATGGCTACACCTTC.

The chain carries TRBV6-5 and TRBJ2-5, with unresolved D. CDR1 is MNHEY, CDR2 SVGAGI, per germline. There are 13 residues in the CDR3. V was pared by 6 bases and J by 3 bases, with 11 bases between. As DNA, the CDR3 is TGTGCCAGCAGAAAACGACGGGAAGAGACCCAGTACTTC. This sequence encodes CASRKRREETQYF.

The chain combines TRBV5-1 with TRBJ1-5; D gene uncertain. CDR3 length equals 14 residues. Germline V lookup: CDR1 SGHRS, CDR2 YFSETQ. V was trimmed by 2 bases and J by 6 bases, leaving 12 bases between them. CDR3: CASSFEAGGQPQHF. The CDR3 DNA reads TGCGCCAGCAGCTTCGAGGCAGGAGGTCAGCCCCAGCATTTT.

CDR3 sequence reads: CAGALGNFGYTF. The CDR3 coding sequence is TGTGCCGGCGCTCTAGGGAACTTCGGCTACACCTTC. V and J are TRBV30 and TRBJ1-2; no definite D call. V lost 8 bases and J lost 8, with 18 bases in between. The CDR3 loop spans 12 amino acids. The germline CDR1 and CDR2 sequences are GTSNPN and SVGIG (reference sequence). The entire variable domain, with the rest obtained from reference TRBV30 and TRBJ1-2, is as follows: SQTIHQWPATLVQPVGSPLSLECTVEGTSNPNLYWYRQAAGRGLQLLFYSVGIGQISSEVPQNLSASRPQDRQFILSSKKLLLSDSGFYLCAGALGNFGYTFGSGTRLTVV.

V gene TRBV7-3 combines with J gene TRBJ2-3, with D possibly TRBD2 on 5 matching bases. Germline CDR1 is SGHTA and CDR2 is FQGTGA. The ends were cut back, 5 bases at V and 8 bases at J, with 14 bases in the middle. CDR3 length: 13 amino acids. The CDR3 region is CASSQGGGFTQYF. The CDR3 DNA is TGTGCCAGCAGCCAAGGAGGCGGCTTTACGCAGTATTTT. Drawing the rest from reference TRBV7-3 and TRBJ2-3, the complete variable domain is GAGVSQTPSNKVTEKGKYVELRCDPISGHTALYWYRQSLGQGPEFLIYFQGTGAADDSGLPNDRFFAVRPEGSVSTLKIQRTERGDSAVYLCASSQGGGFTQYFGPGTRLTVL.

In its sample, this clone ranks as medium-sized. V gene TRBV5-1 combines with J gene TRBJ2-5; 8 bases map to TRBD1. The CDR3 covers 13 residues. Looked up from germline, CDR1 is SGHRS and CDR2 is YFSETQ. With V trimmed by 7 bases and J by 4 bases, 6 bases remained unmatched. CDR3 protein: CASGQGARETQYF. The CDR3 nucleotides are TGCGCCAGCGGCCAGGGGGCAAGAGAGACCCAGTACTTC. Using reference TRBV5-1 and TRBJ2-5 for the parts outside the CDR3, the full variable domain is KAGVTQTPRYLIKTRGQQVTLSCSPISGHRSVSWYQQTPGQGLQFLFEYFSETQRNKGNFPGRFSGRQFSNSRSEMNVSTLELGDSALYLCASGQGARETQYFGPGTRLLVL.

This clone was seen a few times. The chain's CDR3 is CASKGEGQGGAFF. DNA for the CDR3: TGTGCCAGCAAGGGAGAAGGACAAGGAGGCGCTTTCTTT. This chain joins TRBV6-6 and TRBJ1-1, with D perhaps matching TRBD1 (5 bases). V was clipped by 7 bases and J by 11 bases, with 20 bases between them. The CDR3 totals 13 residues. Germline CDR1 reads MNHNY; CDR2 reads SVGAGI (reference sequence).

This clone has a count of ten or more. The chain's CDR3 is CASSKVTGNNQPQHF. CDR3 coding DNA: TGCGCCAGCAGCAAAGTGACTGGCAACAATCAGCCCCAGCATTTT. This chain joins TRBV4-1 and TRBJ1-5; D is undetermined. The CDR3 runs to 15 residues. Germline V gene sequence: CDR1 MGHRA, CDR2 YSYEKL. With 5 bases removed from V and 3 bases from J, the gap between germline ends came to 14 bases.

The chain uses TRBV30 and TRBJ1-1, with D possibly TRBD1 on 5 matching bases. Germline loops: CDR1 GTSNPN, CDR2 SVGIG (reference sequence). Deletions cut 0 bases from V and 6 bases from J, with 11 bases between. There are 13 residues in the CDR3. CDR3 loop: CAWSVPGRAEAFF. The DNA of the CDR3 is TGTGCCTGGAGTGTACCGGGGCGGGCTGAAGCTTTCTTT.

There are a few counts of this clone. The V call is TRBV29-1, the J call TRBJ1-3; weak D call: TRBD1 (5 bases). This CDR3 comprises 13 residues. The ends were cut back, 4 bases at V and 2 bases at J, with 9 bases in the middle. CDR1 and CDR2 (germline): SQVTM, ANQGSEA. CDR3 sequence (DNA): TGCAGCGTTGGAATAGGGGCTGGAAACACCATATATTTT. As protein: CSVGIGAGNTIYF.

The rearrangement uses TRBV4-3 and TRBJ1-6, with 11 bases matching TRBD1. Per germline, CDR1 LGHNA and CDR2 YSLEER. The CDR3 spans 21 residues. V lost 1 base, J lost 3 bases, and 14 bases stayed unmatched. The CDR3, as DNA: TGCGCCAGCAGCCAAGGAATGCGTGGGACAGGGGGAACCCACTATAATTCACCCCTCCACTTT. It specifies CASSQGMRGTGGTHYNSPLHF.

The chain employs TRBV28 and TRBJ2-4; D unclear. The germline V gene has CDR1 MDHEN and CDR2 SYDVKM. There are 12 residues in the CDR3. Trimming stripped 5 bases from V and 10 bases from J, with 12 bases between. The CDR3 sequence: CASSLPRQIQYF. The DNA for the CDR3 is TGTGCCAGCAGTCTACCACGCCAGATTCAGTACTTC.

The chain carries TRBV7-2 and TRBJ1-2; D is unresolved. Germline lookup yields CDR1 SGHTA and CDR2 FQGNSA. The CDR3 runs 15 residues. The V gene lost 2 bases and the J gene lost 8 bases, with 18 bases spanning the gap. This CDR3 reads CASSLKAGGGLGYTF. The CDR3 nucleotides read TGTGCCAGCAGCTTAAAAGCAGGTGGTGGCCTAGGCTACACCTTC.

V usage is TRBV6-1 and J usage is TRBJ2-1, with D possibly matching TRBD1 (6 bases). Trimming shortened V by 5 bases and J by 12 bases, and 11 bases separated the two germline ends. Germline V CDR1 and CDR2: MNHNS, SASEGT. The length of the CDR3 is 11 residues. The CDR3 coding sequence is TGTGCCAGCAGTTCAGGGGAAGTGCAGTTCTTC. Encoded protein: CASSSGEVQFF.

Only a few counts were recorded for this clone. CDR3 sequence (DNA): TGTGCTAGTGGTCCGACAGGGAATTCGGTGGAGACCCAGTACTTC. Its translation is CASGPTGNSVETQYF. The chain links TRBV12-5 to TRBJ2-5; TRBD1 aligns across 7 bases. The CDR3 has 15 amino acids. Unmatched junction bases numbered 11, after V lost 5 bases and J lost 5 bases. The germline V gene has CDR1 LGHNT and CDR2 FRNRAP.

V gene TRBV27 combines with J gene TRBJ1-5; D not resolved. Germline CDR1 MNHEY, CDR2 SMNVEV (reference sequence). CDR3 size: 12 residues. DNA for the CDR3: TGTGAAGGGAAAGGAGGCAATCAGCCCCAGCATTTT. Translation gives CEGKGGNQPQHF.

This clone was counted once. CDR3 DNA: TGCAGCGTTGGAGCAGGGCAGAACACTGAAGCTTTCTTT. Translating gives CSVGAGQNTEAFF. The chain carries TRBV29-1 and TRBJ1-1; tentative D call: TRBD1 (5 bases). The germline gives CDR1 SQVTM, CDR2 ANQGSEA. Trimming took 4 bases from V and 1 from J, leaving 10 bases between them. This CDR3 contains 13 residues.

The chain is built from TRBV11-3 and TRBJ1-1, with 9 bases that match TRBD1. Germline CDR1 reads SGHNT; CDR2 reads YENEEA. Trimming removed 3 bases from V and 7 bases from J; junction bases left unmatched: 12. The CDR3 length is 16 residues. CDR3 nucleotides: TGTGCCAGCAGCTTCCAGGGACAGGGATTTTTGCGTGAAGCTTTCTTT. Translated: CASSFQGQGFLREAFF. Looking up the rest from reference TRBV11-3 and TRBJ1-1 gives the full variable domain: EAGVVQSPRYKIIEKKQPVAFWCNPISGHNTLYWYLQNLGQGPELLIRYENEEAVDDSQLPKDRFSAERLKGVDSTLKIQPAELGDSAVYLCASSFQGQGFLREAFFGQGTRLTVV.

This clone was found a few times. This rearrangement joins TRBV11-2 to TRBJ2-7; TRBD2 agrees at 7 bases. The ends lost 4 bases at V and 7 bases at J; junction bases unmatched: 4. Germline CDR1 reads SGHAT; CDR2 reads FQNNGV. This CDR3 comprises 12 residues. In DNA form, the CDR3 reads TGTGCCAGCAGCTCACTAGCGTGGGAGCAGTACTTC. Residues: CASSSLAWEQYF.

The genes are TRBV18 and TRBJ2-6; D may be TRBD2 (6 bases). Germline CDR1 KGHSH, CDR2 LQKENI. Trimming pared 5 bases from V and 2 bases from J, leaving 13 bases between. The CDR3 is 16 amino acids. The CDR3 loop reads CASSTLRGAGANVLTF. The CDR3 nucleotides are TGTGCCAGCTCAACATTGCGCGGGGCTGGGGCCAACGTCCTGACTTTC.

This clone was counted only a few times. The rearrangement uses TRBV10-3 and TRBJ1-6, with 11 bases lining up with TRBD1. After removal of 6 bases from V and 9 bases from J, the junction contained 7 bases not matched to a gene. Germline CDR1 and CDR2: ENHRY and SYGVKD. This CDR3 spans 15 amino acids. DNA of the CDR3: TGTGCCATCAGGGATTCCGGGACAGGGGGTTCACCCCTCCACTTT. It yields the protein CAIRDSGTGGSPLHF.

The V and J genes are TRBV11-2 and TRBJ2-1, with a tentative D call TRBD1 (5 bases). There are 11 residues in the CDR3. Germline CDR1 reads SGHAT; CDR2 reads FQNNGV. Trimming took 5 bases from V and 9 from J, leaving 8 bases between them. For the CDR3, the DNA is TGTGCCAGCAGCCTGACAGTTGAGCAGTTCTTC. Translation: CASSLTVEQFF.

The V and J genes are TRBV29-1 and TRBJ1-1, with D hard to call. The CDR3 length is 12 residues. Trimming stripped 3 bases from V and 4 bases from J, with 9 bases between. Germline V CDR1 and CDR2: SQVTM, ANQGSEA. This chain's CDR3 is CSVDRGGTEAFF. CDR3 DNA sequence: TGCAGCGTTGATCGGGGAGGCACTGAAGCTTTCTTT. Looking up the rest from reference TRBV29-1 and TRBJ1-1 gives the full variable domain: SAVISQKPSRDICQRGTSLTIQCQVDSQVTMMFWYRQQPGQSLTLIATANQGSEATYESGFVIDKFPISRPNLTFSTLTVSNMSPEDSSIYLCSVDRGGTEAFFGQGTRLTVV.

This chain links TRBV7-2 with TRBJ2-1, with D unclear. In germline, CDR1 is SGHTA, CDR2 FQGNSA. Trimming took 2 bases from V and 7 from J, leaving 12 bases between them. This CDR3 is 14 amino acids long. CDR3: CASSLTALRNEQFF. DNA of the CDR3: TGTGCCAGCAGCTTAACAGCCCTTCGGAATGAGCAGTTCTTC.

The chain has TRBV5-1 and TRBJ2-1; the D gene is possibly TRBD2 (6 bases). The ends were cut back, 4 bases at V and 3 bases at J, with 17 bases in the middle. Per the germline V gene, CDR1 is SGHRS and CDR2 is YFSETQ. The CDR3 has 16 residues. CDR3 residues: CASSPGAGRDYNEQFF. In DNA form, the CDR3 reads TGCGCCAGCAGCCCGGGTGCGGGACGAGACTACAATGAGCAGTTCTTC. The entire variable domain, with the rest obtained from reference TRBV5-1 and TRBJ2-1, is as follows: KAGVTQTPRYLIKTRGQQVTLSCSPISGHRSVSWYQQTPGQGLQFLFEYFSETQRNKGNFPGRFSGRQFSNSRSEMNVSTLELGDSALYLCASSPGAGRDYNEQFFGPGTRLTVL.

The gene calls are TRBV4-3 and TRBJ2-7; maybe TRBD1 (5 bases). Trimming removed 0 bases at V and 6 bases at J, with 15 bases between. This CDR3 has 15 residues. Germline values: CDR1 LGHNA, CDR2 YSLEER. This chain's CDR3 is CASSQEPGMTSEQYF. The DNA for the CDR3 is TGCGCCAGCAGCCAAGAGCCAGGGATGACCTCCGAGCAGTACTTC.

Only a few counts were recorded for this clone. As DNA, the CDR3 is TGCGCCAGCAGCCAAGCGGTCAGGGGGCGCTTTGACTCGGGCTACACCTTC. Residues: CASSQAVRGRFDSGYTF. This chain links TRBV4-3 with TRBJ1-2, with TRBD1 identical over 8 bases. CDR1 is LGHNA, CDR2 YSLEER, per germline. V was pared by 1 base and J by 8 bases, with 15 bases of the junction left unmatched. The CDR3 spans 17 residues.

Note on this clone: Other DNA sequences in this sample translate to the same CDR3. CDR3 bases: TGTGCCAGCAGCTTAGCGCGGGTAGAAGCTTTCTTT. Its translation: CASSLARVEAFF. The chain recombines TRBV7-2 with TRBJ1-1, with D hard to call. CDR3 size: 12 residues. The V gene lost 0 bases and the J gene lost 8 bases, with 7 bases spanning the gap. Germline V gives CDR1 SGHTA, CDR2 FQGNSA.

This clone was counted only a few times. The chain recombines TRBV2 with TRBJ2-3; TRBD2 aligns across 7 bases. Germline CDR1 SNHLY, CDR2 FYNNEI. V was clipped by 6 bases and J by 6 bases; unmatched bases: 9. The length of the CDR3 is 14 residues. Here the CDR3 reads CASRSGLRSDTQYF. The CDR3 region has the DNA TGTGCCAGCAGGTCGGGACTAAGGAGCGATACGCAGTATTTT. The entire variable domain, with the rest obtained from reference TRBV2 and TRBJ2-3, is as follows: EPEVTQTPSHQVTQMGQEVILRCVPISNHLYFYWYRQILGQKVEFLVSFYNNEISEKSEIFDDQFSVERPDGSNFTLKIRSTKLEDSAMYFCASRSGLRSDTQYFGPGTRLTVL.